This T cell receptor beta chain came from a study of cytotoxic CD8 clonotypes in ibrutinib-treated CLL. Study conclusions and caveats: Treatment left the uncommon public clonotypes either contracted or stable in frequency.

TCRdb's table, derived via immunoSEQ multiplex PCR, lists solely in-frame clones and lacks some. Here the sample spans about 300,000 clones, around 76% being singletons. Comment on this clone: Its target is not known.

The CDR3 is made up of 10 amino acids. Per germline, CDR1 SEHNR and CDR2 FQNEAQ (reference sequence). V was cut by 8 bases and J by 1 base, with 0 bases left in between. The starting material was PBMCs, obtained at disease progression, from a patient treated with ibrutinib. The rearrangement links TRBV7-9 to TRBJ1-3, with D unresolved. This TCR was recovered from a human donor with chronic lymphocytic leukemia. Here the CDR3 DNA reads TGTGCCAGCTCTGGAAACACCATATATTTT. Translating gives CASSGNTIYF.